The 11 T cell receptor beta chains below were found in one sample sequenced in a study of shared clonotypes between healthy human individuals. Repertoires were generated with immunoSEQ multiplex PCR, while TCRdb's copy carries only in-frame clones and drops some. The table records 2 million to 3 million clones, around nine tenths of them present only once. Sample: naive CD4+ T cells sorted from blood. Specified subset: CD45RA+ positively selected. The receptor source for this set is a man in his late teens or twenties in good health.

The CDR3 bases are TGCGCCAGCAGCCCGGGACTAGCCTGGGGCAATGAGCAGTTCTTC. This sequence encodes CASSPGLAWGNEQFF. This sequence joins TRBV4-3 and TRBJ2-1, with 9 bases fitting TRBD2. There are 15 residues in the CDR3. J lost 6 bases, V lost 4 bases, and 7 bases had no gene match. Germline values: CDR1 LGHNA, CDR2 YSLEER.

The rearrangement uses TRBV5-6 and TRBJ1-5; D is unresolved. There are 16 residues in the CDR3. Germline V gives CDR1 SGHDT, CDR2 YYEEEE. V shed 3 bases and J shed 2 bases, with 15 bases lying between them. The CDR3 coding sequence is TGTGCCAGCAGCTATAGGCCTGGGGTCGGCAATCAGCCCCAGCATTTT. Protein product: CASSYRPGVGNQPQHF.

This clone was counted a single time. The same CDR3 is also encoded by other DNA sequences in this sample. The CDR3 bases are TGTGCCAGCAGCCCAAGGACAGGGAACACTGAAGCTTTCTTT. Protein: CASSPRTGNTEAFF. The rearrangement links TRBV7-9 to TRBJ1-1; 7 bases are shared with TRBD1. Germline V gives CDR1 SEHNR, CDR2 FQNEAQ (reference sequence). The CDR3 spans 14 residues. Trimming at V came to 5 bases and at J to 1 base, leaving 4 bases not matched to a gene.

This chain connects TRBV25-1 to TRBJ2-5; D unresolved. The last part of the DNA fits TRBJ2-7 better; the J call may be wrong. CDR1 and CDR2 (germline): MGHDK, SYGVNS. The CDR3 is 13 amino acids. CDR3 protein: CASSSAASYEQYF. In nucleotides, the CDR3 is TGTGCCAGCAGCTCGGCAGCCTCCTACGAGCAGTACTTC.

This clone was counted a few times. This chain links TRBV25-1 with TRBJ1-1; D unclear. Trimming cost V 4 bases and J 5 bases, with 20 bases left between them. CDR3 size: 16 residues. The germline V gene encodes CDR1 MGHDK and CDR2 SYGVNS. Written as DNA, the CDR3 is TGTGCCAGCAGTGTTACTGACGGACGGTTTGGGACTGAAGCTTTCTTT. Translated, it gives CASSVTDGRFGTEAFF.

The chain uses TRBV7-2 and TRBJ2-7; TRBD1 is a possible D gene (5 bases). Deletions cut 4 bases from V and 6 bases from J, with 10 bases between. Germline V lookup: CDR1 SGHTA, CDR2 FQGNSA. The CDR3 spans 12 residues. In nucleotides, the CDR3 is TGTGCCAGCAGCTCCAGGGCAGGCGAGCAGTACTTC. This gives the protein CASSSRAGEQYF.

V gene TRBV7-2 combines with J gene TRBJ2-1; TRBD1 aligns across 9 bases. The CDR3 runs to 15 residues. V was pared by 2 bases and J by 6 bases, with 5 bases of the junction left unmatched. Germline lookup yields CDR1 SGHTA and CDR2 FQGNSA. DNA of the CDR3: TGTGCCAGCAGCTTAATGGGACAGGGTACCAATGAGCAGTTCTTC. This gives the protein CASSLMGQGTNEQFF.

The chain couples TRBV10-3 to TRBJ2-5; D gene ambiguous. CDR1 and CDR2 from the germline V gene are ENHRY and SYGVKD. The CDR3 is 13 residues long. With 4 bases removed from V and 5 bases from J, the gap between germline ends came to 11 bases. The CDR3 nucleotides are TGTGCCATCAGTGGGCAAACTTCTGAGACCCAGTACTTC. Its translation: CAISGQTSETQYF.

This chain uses TRBV5-3 with TRBJ2-5; D is unresolved. TRBV5-3 is recorded as an ORF, its role being uncertain. This CDR3 comprises 16 residues. Trimming took off 4 bases at V and 2 bases at J, with 18 bases between the two ends. In nucleotides, the CDR3 is TGTGCCAGAAGCAAAGACGGCGGACCGAAACAAGAGACCCAGTACTTC. Protein: CARSKDGGPKQETQYF.

The chain joins TRBV7-8 to TRBJ2-1; 11 nucleotides align to TRBD2. Germline loops: CDR1 SGHVS, CDR2 FQNEAQ. This CDR3 spans 18 amino acids. Trimming took 1 base from V and 0 from J; bases not matched to a gene: 5. CDR3 in DNA: TGTGCCAGCAGCTTAGTAGCGGGGGGGCCGGTCTCCTACAATGAGCAGTTCTTC. Translation gives CASSLVAGGPVSYNEQFF.

V gene TRBV5-1 combines with J gene TRBJ2-3, with a possible D match to TRBD2 (6 bases). Trimming stripped 7 bases from V and 1 base from J, with 10 bases between. Germline CDR1 SGHRS, CDR2 YFSETQ. CDR3 size: 13 residues. The CDR3 is CASCSGGTDTQYF. The CDR3 DNA reads as TGCGCCAGCTGTAGCGGAGGCACAGATACGCAGTATTTT.